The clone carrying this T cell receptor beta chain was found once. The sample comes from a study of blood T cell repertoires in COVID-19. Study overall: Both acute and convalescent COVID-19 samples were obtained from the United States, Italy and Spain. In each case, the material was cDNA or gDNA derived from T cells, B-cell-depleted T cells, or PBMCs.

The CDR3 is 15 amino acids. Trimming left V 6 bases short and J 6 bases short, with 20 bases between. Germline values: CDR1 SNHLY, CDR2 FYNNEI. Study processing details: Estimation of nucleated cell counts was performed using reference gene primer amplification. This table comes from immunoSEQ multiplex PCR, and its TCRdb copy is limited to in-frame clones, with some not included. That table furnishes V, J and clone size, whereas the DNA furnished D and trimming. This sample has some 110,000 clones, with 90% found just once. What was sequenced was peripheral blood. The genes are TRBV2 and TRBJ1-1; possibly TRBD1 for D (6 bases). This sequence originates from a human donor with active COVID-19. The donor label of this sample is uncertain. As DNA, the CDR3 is TGTGCCAGCAGGGACATAACAGGGCTGGGGGCTGAAGCTTTCTTT. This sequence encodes CASRDITGLGAEAFF.